Listed here are 18 T cell receptor beta chains from one sample, sequenced in a study of molecular identifiers for immune sequencing clone quantification. MiXCR was run by TCRdb on the PCR reads, yielding one entry per CDR3 protein. The sample yields under 600,000 distinct CDR3 sequences, around 23% seen once. Sequenced input: naive CD8+ T cells from blood, with Jurkat cell RNA spiked in. Noted subset: FACS-sorted CD8+CD4-CCR7+CD45RA+ naive T cells. The receptors here all came from a human donor in good health. Some libraries in this study had Jurkat cell RNA spiked in.

The gene calls are TRBV28 and TRBJ2-1; D assignment may be TRBD1 or TRBD2 (5 bases each). Germline V CDR1 and CDR2: MDHEN, SYDVKM. This CDR3 spans 15 amino acids. V was shortened by 3 bases and J by 2 bases, with 11 bases between the two germline ends. The CDR3 bases are TGTGCCAGCAGTTTCCGGGACCGGGCCTACAATGAGCAGTTCTTC. The encoded protein is CASSFRDRAYNEQFF.

This chain links TRBV2 with TRBJ2-5, with 9 bases lining up with TRBD2. The CDR3 runs to 16 residues. Germline trimming cut 3 bases from V and 5 bases from J; bases unmatched to any gene: 10. Looked up from germline, CDR1 is SNHLY and CDR2 is FYNNEI. The CDR3 protein is CASSEASGRTGETQYF. The CDR3 region has the DNA TGTGCCAGCAGTGAGGCGAGCGGGAGGACGGGCGAGACCCAGTACTTC.

The sample holds many counts of this clonotype. This chain links TRBV7-9 with TRBJ1-1; D remains ambiguous. Looked up from germline, CDR1 is SEHNR and CDR2 is FQNEAQ (reference sequence). This CDR3 is built from 13 residues. The germline V and J ends were trimmed by 1 base and 6 bases, with 9 bases remaining between them. The CDR3 DNA reads TGTGCCAGCAGCTTAGGAGGAAAGGCTGAAGCTTTCTTT. This translates into CASSLGGKAEAFF. The full variable domain, with the rest looked up from reference TRBV7-9 and TRBJ1-1, is DTGVSQNPRHKITKRGQNVTFRCDPISEHNRLYWYRQTLGQGPEFLTYFQNEAQLEKSRLLSDRFSAERPKGSFSTLEIQRTEQGDSAMYLCASSLGGKAEAFFGQGTRLTVV.

The V and J genes are TRBV19 and TRBJ1-6; 8 bases line up with TRBD1. The CDR3 extends over 15 amino acids. Germline trimming cut 4 bases from V and 11 bases from J; bases unmatched to any gene: 10. Germline lookup yields CDR1 LNHDA and CDR2 SQIVND (reference sequence). The CDR3 loop is CASSTATGVRTPLHF. Written as DNA, the CDR3 is TGTGCCAGTAGTACCGCGACAGGGGTTAGGACACCCCTCCACTTT.

This clonotype turned up a few times. This chain links TRBV14 with TRBJ2-7; 10 nucleotides match TRBD2. CDR3 length equals 15 residues. The germline gives CDR1 SGHDN, CDR2 FVKESK. V was pared by 3 bases and J by 3 bases, with 5 bases of the junction left unmatched. This CDR3 is CASSHGLAGVYEQYF. In DNA form, the CDR3 reads TGTGCCAGCAGCCACGGGCTAGCGGGAGTCTACGAGCAGTACTTC.

This clonotype appeared many times. The chain recombines TRBV7-2 with TRBJ2-2; D gene ambiguous. V lost 4 bases, J lost 5 bases, and 11 bases lay in between. CDR1 SGHTA and CDR2 FQGNSA come from the germline V gene. The CDR3 loop spans 14 amino acids. This CDR3 is CASSSTRMTGELFF. CDR3 nucleotides: TGTGCCAGCAGCTCTACAAGGATGACCGGGGAGCTGTTTTTT.

V gene TRBV19 combines with J gene TRBJ2-1; D uncertain. Germline CDR1 LNHDA, CDR2 SQIVND (reference sequence). The ends were cut back, 3 bases at V and 2 bases at J, with 14 bases in the middle. This CDR3 spans 16 amino acids. In DNA form, the CDR3 reads TGTGCCAGTAGTATCTATCCAGAGTGGGCCTACAATGAGCAGTTCTTC. Its translation: CASSIYPEWAYNEQFF.

This clonotype was seen a few times. The chain is built from TRBV2 and TRBJ2-3, with 10 bases aligning to TRBD2. The CDR3 loop spans 16 amino acids. Per the germline V gene, CDR1 is SNHLY and CDR2 is FYNNEI. V gave up 6 bases and J gave up 1 base; unmatched junction bases: 7. CDR3 sequence: CASSEIGTSGTDTQYF. The CDR3 DNA reads as TGTGCCAGCAGCGAGATAGGGACTAGCGGCACAGATACGCAGTATTTT.

The chain joins TRBV3-1 to TRBJ2-7; TRBD1 matches 8 bases. The CDR3 length is 15 residues. With V trimmed by 4 bases and J by 2 bases, 7 bases remained unmatched. Germline V CDR1 and CDR2: LGHDT, YNNKEL (reference sequence). The CDR3 bases are TGTGCCAGCAGCCCCGGACAGGGAAGTGCCTACGAGCAGTACTTC. Amino acids: CASSPGQGSAYEQYF.

In its sample, this clonotype was seen a few times. This clone may be a read error of a much larger clone one base away. The CDR3 sequence is CSAGQNTEAFF. In DNA form, the CDR3 reads TGCAGCGCTGGACAGAACACTGAAGCTTTCTTT. The chain recombines TRBV29-1 with TRBJ1-1; a weak D match, TRBD1 (5 bases). CDR1 and CDR2 from the germline V gene are SQVTM and ANQGSEA. This CDR3 has 11 residues. V gave up 7 bases and J gave up 1 base, with 7 bases separating them.

The chain carries TRBV3-1 and TRBJ2-5, with 14 bases aligning to TRBD2. Germline lookup yields CDR1 LGHDT and CDR2 YNNKEL (reference sequence). Trimming removed 7 bases from V and 5 bases from J; junction bases left unmatched: 6. The CDR3 covers 15 residues. In DNA, the CDR3 is TGTGCCAGCACCAAGACTAGCGGGGGGGCTGAGACCCAGTACTTC. It yields the protein CASTKTSGGAETQYF.

This chain joins TRBV11-2 and TRBJ2-1; D possibly corresponds to TRBD1 (5 bases). CDR3 length equals 11 residues. Per germline, CDR1 SGHAT and CDR2 FQNNGV. Trimming cost V 4 bases and J 10 bases, with 8 bases left between them. The CDR3 region has the DNA TGTGCCAGCAGCTCTAGGGGCGAGCAGTTCTTC. Residues: CASSSRGEQFF.

Concerning this clonotype: At one end, the junction sequence differs from germline, possibly due to a read error. The V and J genes are TRBV25-1 and TRBJ2-7, with D possibly matching TRBD2 (5 bases). This CDR3 has 13 residues. CDR1 is MGHDK, CDR2 SYGVNS, per germline. The CDR3 protein is CASTHRGSYGQYF. CDR3 DNA: TGTGCCAGCACGCACCGGGGATCCTACGGGCAGTACTTC.

This clonotype was seen only a few times. The chain carries TRBV6-1 and TRBJ2-6; a possible D gene is TRBD1 (6 bases). This CDR3 is built from 18 residues. Trimming took 7 bases from V and 3 from J, leaving 22 bases between them. The V gene's germline CDR1 is MNHNS and CDR2 SASEGT. CDR3 sequence reads: CASKTQGSSSFGANVLTF. The CDR3 DNA is TGTGCCAGCAAAACCCAGGGGTCTTCTAGCTTTGGGGCCAACGTCCTGACTTTC.

This clonotype turned up a few times. The chain carries TRBV4-3 and TRBJ2-7; the D gene is possibly TRBD1 (6 bases). Germline CDR1 LGHNA, CDR2 YSLEER. V was clipped by 1 base and J by 3 bases, with 10 bases between them. The CDR3 is 14 amino acids. CDR3: CASSQAKDSYEQYF. CDR3 sequence (DNA): TGCGCCAGCAGCCAAGCTAAGGACAGCTACGAGCAGTACTTC.

The J gene is TRBJ2-2, the V gene TRBV12-3 or TRBV12-4; 7 bases fit TRBD1. The CDR3 spans 12 residues. Losses at the gene ends were 10 bases for V and 6 bases for J; bases not matched to a gene: 5. The CDR3: CATRQGAGELFF. The CDR3 region has the DNA TGTGCCACCCGACAGGGCGCCGGGGAGCTGTTTTTT.

Note on this clonotype: Here the CDR3 omits its conserved ending phenylalanine or tryptophan, so a read error is the likely source. The rearrangement uses TRBV29-1 and TRBJ2-1, with D perhaps being TRBD1 or TRBD2 (5 bases each). Trimming took 0 bases from V and 3 from J, leaving 18 bases between them. CDR1 is SQVTM and CDR2 is ANQGSEA in the germline V gene. The length of the CDR3 is 17 residues. The CDR3 DNA follows: TGCAGCGTTGAAGATCTTCGGGGCAGAACGTACTACAATGAGCAGTTCTAC. This codes for CSVEDLRGRTYYNEQFY.

Comments on this clonotype: A much larger clone differs by one base, so this may be a read error. V usage is TRBV7-2 and J usage is TRBJ2-2; D is perhaps TRBD1 (5 bases). The ends were cut back, 5 bases at V and 10 bases at J, with 11 bases in the middle. Germline loops: CDR1 SGHTA, CDR2 FQGNSA. This CDR3 is built from 12 residues. CDR3 amino acids: CASSPRTLELFF. CDR3 nucleotide sequence: TGTGCCAGCAGCCCAAGGACACTGGAGCTGTTTTTT. Variable domain in full (rest from reference TRBV7-2 and TRBJ2-2): GAGVSQSPSNKVTEKGKDVELRCDPISGHTALYWYRQSLGQGLEFLIYFQGNSAPDKSGLPSDRFSAERTGGSVSTLTIQRTQQEDSAVYLCASSPRTLELFFGEGSRLTVL.